A single sample gave rise to the 25 T cell receptor beta chains below, sequenced in a study of T cell responses to AZD1222 COVID-19 vaccine. The method was immunoSEQ multiplex PCR; TCRdb's version includes in-frame clones alone and lacks a portion of them. The table shows more than 90,000 clones, with around nine tenths occurring only once. This material consisted of peripheral blood, taken 28 days after the second AZD1222 dose. These receptors were obtained from an adult who received the AZD1222 COVID-19 vaccine.

This rearrangement joins TRBV5-4 to TRBJ2-1; D unclear. Deletions cut 3 bases from V and 4 bases from J, with 8 bases between. CDR1 is SGHNT, CDR2 YYREEE, per germline (reference sequence). This CDR3 has 13 residues. CDR3 DNA sequence: TGTGCCAGCAGCTCTATCGTATACAATGAGCAGTTCTTC. As protein: CASSSIVYNEQFF.

The chain links TRBV5-8 to TRBJ1-5; D is perhaps TRBD1 (5 bases). Germline CDR1 reads SGHTS; CDR2 reads YDEGEE. Trimming removed 4 bases at V and 10 bases at J, with 12 bases between. There are 12 residues in the CDR3. CDR3 in DNA: TGTGCCAGCAGCCTCTCAGGGCAACCCCAGCATTTT. Protein: CASSLSGQPQHF.

The genes are TRBV15 and TRBJ1-5; the match to TRBD1 covers 10 bases. The length of the CDR3 is 15 residues. In germline, CDR1 is LNHNV, CDR2 YYDKDF (reference sequence). The V gene end was trimmed by 2 bases and the J gene end by 6 bases; junction bases not matched to a gene: 4. This CDR3 is CATSRPTGGGQPQHF. The DNA for the CDR3 is TGTGCCACCAGCAGACCGACAGGGGGCGGTCAGCCCCAGCATTTT.

The V call is TRBV28, the J call TRBJ1-4, with TRBD1 as a possible D gene (5 bases). Germline CDR1 is MDHEN and CDR2 is SYDVKM. The CDR3 consists of 12 residues. V lost 2 bases, J lost 12 bases, and 10 bases lay in between. This chain's CDR3 is CASSLPWGELFF. Written as DNA, the CDR3 is TGTGCCAGCAGTTTACCCTGGGGGGAACTGTTTTTT.

The rearrangement joins TRBV20-1 to TRBJ1-2; 7 bases fit TRBD1. Unmatched junction bases numbered 4, after V lost 6 bases and J lost 6 bases. Germline V gives CDR1 DFQATT, CDR2 SNEGSKA (reference sequence). The CDR3 is 11 residues long. CDR3 residues: CSAGTVNGYTF. The DNA for the CDR3 is TGCAGTGCAGGGACAGTTAATGGCTACACCTTC.

The chain employs TRBV6-1 and TRBJ2-3; 8 bases fit TRBD1. Trimming cost V 2 bases and J 1 base; bases outside gene matches: 8. Per the germline V gene, CDR1 is MNHNS and CDR2 is SASEGT. The CDR3 is 17 residues long. The chain's CDR3 is CASSEWPGGEGTDTQYF. The CDR3 DNA is TGTGCCAGCAGTGAATGGCCAGGGGGCGAAGGCACAGATACGCAGTATTTT.

The genes are TRBV4-1 and TRBJ1-5; D is perhaps TRBD1 (6 bases). From germline, CDR1 is MGHRA and CDR2 YSYEKL. The CDR3 runs to 17 residues. V gave up 0 bases and J gave up 5 bases, with 17 bases separating them. CDR3 sequence reads: CASSQDIGGRVDQPQHF. CDR3 sequence (DNA): TGCGCCAGCAGCCAAGACATCGGGGGGCGCGTGGATCAGCCCCAGCATTTT.

The chain carries TRBV29-1 and TRBJ2-5; tentative D call: TRBD2 (5 bases). The CDR3 has 13 amino acids. Trimming left V 6 bases short and J 5 bases short, with 16 bases between. CDR1 and CDR2 from the germline V gene are SQVTM and ANQGSEA. CDR3 amino acids: CSVPSPPGETQYF. As DNA, the CDR3 is TGCAGCGTCCCTTCTCCGCCGGGGGAGACCCAGTACTTC.

V gene TRBV10-3 combines with J gene TRBJ1-4; possible D gene TRBD1, 5 bases. Germline lookup yields CDR1 ENHRY and CDR2 SYGVKD. The CDR3 has 17 residues. Between the trimmed V and J ends, which lost 3 bases and 7 bases, there was a span of 21 bases. The CDR3 loop is CAISERVRGQISEKLFF. CDR3 DNA: TGTGCCATCAGTGAACGTGTTAGGGGTCAGATTTCTGAAAAACTGTTTTTT.

This chain connects TRBV6-2 or TRBV6-3 to TRBJ1-1, with D perhaps matching TRBD1 (5 bases). The CDR3 runs to 13 residues. The V end lost 0 bases, the J end lost 8 bases, and 10 bases lay between the germline ends. Germline loops: CDR1 MNHEY, CDR2 SVGEGT. CDR3 DNA sequence: TGTGCCAGCAGTTACTCGAGTACAGGCGAAGCTTTCTTT. It codes for CASSYSSTGEAFF.

The chain recombines TRBV4-3 with TRBJ1-6; 9 positions match TRBD1. The V and J ends lost 3 bases and 10 bases, in that order; junction bases with no gene match: 7. This CDR3 spans 15 amino acids. Germline values: CDR1 LGHNA, CDR2 YSLEER. The chain's CDR3 is CASSQDGQGRSPLHF. The CDR3 bases are TGCGCCAGCAGCCAGGACGGACAGGGGCGGTCACCCCTCCACTTT.

The chain carries TRBV6-4 and TRBJ2-2, with D maybe TRBD2 (5 bases). Germline CDR1 is MRHNA and CDR2 is SNTAGT. V was shortened by 4 bases and J by 6 bases, with 15 bases between the two germline ends. CDR3 length: 15 amino acids. In DNA, the CDR3 is TGTGCCAGCAGTGCCGGGATTGAGGGCGCCGGGGAGCTGTTTTTT. As protein: CASSAGIEGAGELFF.

In its sample, this clone was seen once. The chain recombines TRBV7-3 with TRBJ2-6; D is ambiguous. CDR1 and CDR2 (germline): SGHTA, FQGTGA. The CDR3 consists of 17 residues. Deletions cut 5 bases from V and 0 bases from J, with 14 bases between. The CDR3 nucleotides are TGTGCCAGCAGCCGGAAAGGTATAGACTCTGGGGCCAACGTCCTGACTTTC. Amino acids: CASSRKGIDSGANVLTF.

The J gene is TRBJ1-6, the V gene TRBV14, with D hard to call. The CDR3 sequence is 18 residues long. V was cut by 4 bases and J by 1 base, with 17 bases left in between. In germline, CDR1 is SGHDN, CDR2 FVKESK. The chain's CDR3 is CASSLGLGSRSYNSPLHF. The CDR3 nucleotides are TGTGCCAGCAGCCTTGGGCTGGGTTCCAGGTCCTATAATTCACCCCTCCACTTT.

CDR3 DNA: TGCGCCAGCAGCCCGAGGACAGGGGGAACCTACGAGCAGTACTTC. It yields the protein CASSPRTGGTYEQYF. V usage is TRBV5-1 and J usage is TRBJ2-7, with 10 nucleotides matching TRBD1. CDR3 length: 15 amino acids. With 4 bases clipped from V and 2 bases from J, the junction kept 6 bases outside the gene matches. The germline gives CDR1 SGHRS, CDR2 YFSETQ.

This chain uses TRBV2 with TRBJ1-5; 8 bases line up with TRBD1. The germline V gene encodes CDR1 SNHLY and CDR2 FYNNEI. The CDR3 is 14 amino acids. V gave up 2 bases and J gave up 7 bases; unmatched junction bases: 4. CDR3 nucleotide sequence: TGTGCCAGCAGTGAACCCAGGGGGCAGCAGCCCCAGCATTTT. Protein product: CASSEPRGQQPQHF.

The rearrangement uses TRBV9 and TRBJ2-1; a weak D match, TRBD1 (5 bases). There are 17 residues in the CDR3. V was shortened by 0 bases and J by 0 bases, with 13 bases between the two germline ends. In germline, CDR1 is SGDLS, CDR2 YYNGEE. CDR3 bases: TGTGCCAGCAGCGTAGGGGGCCTCGGAAGCTCCTACAATGAGCAGTTCTTC. This encodes CASSVGGLGSSYNEQFF.

The chain recombines TRBV30 with TRBJ2-7, with 7 bases lining up with TRBD2. V trimming: 0 bases; J trimming: 5 bases; junction bases outside the gene matches: 1. The germline V gene encodes CDR1 GTSNPN and CDR2 SVGIG (reference sequence). The CDR3 runs to 12 residues. CDR3 region: CAWSVRGDEQYF. The CDR3, as DNA: TGTGCCTGGAGTGTTCGGGGGGACGAGCAGTACTTC.

The V gene is TRBV19, the J gene TRBJ2-7, with 12 bases identical to TRBD1. V dropped 7 bases and J dropped 0; count of bases not matched to a gene: 7. CDR1 is LNHDA and CDR2 is SQIVND in the germline V gene (reference sequence). The CDR3 is 16 amino acids. In DNA form, the CDR3 reads TGTGCCAGTATGAGGGGGACAGGGGGCAACTCCTACGAGCAGTACTTC. It specifies CASMRGTGGNSYEQYF.

The chain employs TRBV6-5 and TRBJ1-5; 7 bases match TRBD1. Germline CDR1 reads MNHEY; CDR2 reads SVGAGI. Trimming cost V 6 bases and J 7 bases; bases outside gene matches: 9. This CDR3 is built from 14 residues. The CDR3 nucleotides are TGTGCCAGCAGCCACAGGGGCGGAAGGCAGCCCCAGCATTTT. This translates into CASSHRGGRQPQHF.

The chain recombines TRBV5-6 with TRBJ2-5, with D possibly matching TRBD2 (5 bases). The CDR3 extends over 13 amino acids. In germline, CDR1 is SGHDT, CDR2 YYEEEE. The V end was cut by 2 bases, the J end by 2 bases, with 7 bases between. The CDR3 loop reads CASSLGLQETQYF. The CDR3 nucleotides are TGTGCCAGCAGCTTAGGACTTCAAGAGACCCAGTACTTC.

This clone was counted between two and nine times. This sequence joins TRBV6-5 and TRBJ1-1, with D hard to call. CDR1 is MNHEY and CDR2 is SVGAGI in the germline V gene. The germline V and J ends were trimmed by 7 bases and 6 bases, with 12 bases remaining between them. CDR3 length equals 12 residues. The CDR3 DNA sequence: TGTGCCAGCAAGGCTATGGGTGCTGAAGCTTTCTTT. As protein: CASKAMGAEAFF.

The rearrangement uses TRBV9 and TRBJ2-3, with 8 bases lining up with TRBD2. The germline CDR1 and CDR2 sequences are SGDLS and YYNGEE. V gave up 3 bases and J gave up 0 bases; unmatched junction bases: 9. CDR3 length: 17 residues. The CDR3 is CASSEQRERPSTDTQYF. In DNA, the CDR3 is TGTGCCAGCAGCGAGCAGCGGGAGCGACCTAGCACAGATACGCAGTATTTT. Full variable domain (outside the CDR3, taken from reference TRBV9 and TRBJ2-3): DSGVTQTPKHLITATGQRVTLRCSPRSGDLSVYWYQQSLDQGLQFLIQYYNGEERAKGNILERFSAQQFPDLHSELNLSSLELGDSALYFCASSEQRERPSTDTQYFGPGTRLTVL.

This chain connects TRBV11-2 to TRBJ2-3; D is perhaps TRBD1 (5 bases). From germline, CDR1 is SGHAT and CDR2 FQNNGV. Trimming removed 0 bases at V and 1 base at J, with 11 bases between. The CDR3 runs to 16 residues. The CDR3: CASSLDVGPGTDTQYF. The CDR3 region has the DNA TGTGCCAGCAGCTTAGATGTGGGGCCGGGCACAGATACGCAGTATTTT.

The chain carries TRBV21-1 and TRBJ2-7; TRBD1 is the table's D call, not checked against the DNA. TRBV21-1 is listed as a pseudogene. The CDR3 loop spans 17 amino acids. CDR3: CASTTEGQGALAYEQYF. In nucleotides, the CDR3 is TGTGCCAGCACCACGGAGGGACAGGGGGCCCTAGCCTACGAGCAGTACTTC.